The rows below give T cell receptor beta chains drawn from one sample of a study of radiotherapy plus CTLA-4 blockade in lung cancer. The repertoire was sequenced with immunoSEQ multiplex PCR; TCRdb's copy has only in-frame clones and lacks some. The sample has 50,000 or so clones, 76% seen once; the top ten hold 8.3%. This specimen was peripheral blood, taken from a patient treated with radiotherapy plus ipilimumab. These receptors all stem from a human donor with non-small cell lung cancer who had stable disease on radiotherapy plus ipilimumab. The CDR3 runs from the conserved cysteine through the conserved F or W. A D gene is named only where the DNA matches it firmly. Some rows mark clone size as missing; the rest say once, few, many or name a class of expanded clone.

v_call	j_call	d_call	clone_size	cdr3_aa	cdr3_nt
TRBV27	TRBJ1-1	-	-	CASSFRGAEAFF	TGTGCCAGCAGTTTCAGGGGAGCTGAAGCTTTCTTT
TRBV30	TRBJ1-4	TRBD1	-	CAWSGLRTGEEKLFF	TGTGCCTGGAGCGGGCTACGGACAGGGGAAGAAAAACTGTTTTTT
TRBV7-6	TRBJ1-4	TRBD1	-	CASSWTGPNEKLFF	TGTGCCAGCAGCTGGACAGGGCCTAATGAAAAACTGTTTTTT
TRBV27	TRBJ2-6	-	-	CASSPISGANVLTF	TGTGCCAGCAGTCCCATCTCTGGGGCCAACGTCCTGACTTTC
TRBV6-1	TRBJ1-1	-	-	CAGKDDTEAFF	TGTGCCGGAAAGGACGACACTGAAGCTTTCTTT
TRBV7-9	TRBJ1-6	-	-	CASSLTTVTDSPLHF	TGTGCCAGCAGCTTAACCACAGTGACTGATTCACCCCTCCACTTT
TRBV4-3	TRBJ2-1	-	-	CASSPRWRLYNEQFF	TGCGCCAGCAGCCCGCGGTGGAGGCTCTACAATGAGCAGTTCTTC
TRBV9	TRBJ1-4	-	-	CASSLWGADEKLFF	TGTGCCAGCAGCCTCTGGGGGGCGGATGAAAAACTGTTTTTT
TRBV28	TRBJ1-5	TRBD1	-	CASNRQGQGYSNQPQHF	TGTGCCAGCAACAGACAGGGCCAGGGGTATAGCAATCAGCCCCAGCATTTT
TRBV4-3	TRBJ2-5	TRBD1	few	CASSQDTGQQETQYF	TGCGCCAGCAGCCAAGATACGGGACAGCAAGAGACCCAGTACTTC
TRBV5-5	TRBJ2-5	-	-	CASRTVGRQETQYF	TGTGCCAGCCGGACTGTGGGCCGCCAAGAGACCCAGTACTTC
TRBV4-2	TRBJ1-3	-	-	CASSQDNLQGNTIYF	TGTGCCAGCAGCCAAGACAATTTACAAGGAAACACCATATATTTT
TRBV4-1	TRBJ1-2	-	-	CANSQVRGQGYGYTF	TGCGCCAACAGCCAAGTTCGGGGGCAGGGCTATGGCTACACCTTC
TRBV7-9	TRBJ1-1	TRBD1	-	CASSPQGGEAFF	TGTGCCAGCAGCCCCCAGGGGGGTGAAGCTTTCTTT
TRBV27	TRBJ1-6	TRBD1	-	CASSITGAFYNSPLHF	TGTGCCAGCAGCATCACAGGGGCCTTCTATAATTCACCCCTCCACTTT
TRBV5-1	TRBJ2-5	-	once	CASSQDSLYQETQYF	TGCGCCAGCAGCCAGGACTCCCTGTACCAAGAGACCCAGTACTTC
TRBV6-6	TRBJ1-5	-	-	CASSQEVPQHF	TGTGCCAGCAGTCAAGAGGTGCCCCAGCATTTT
TRBV5-1	TRBJ1-3	-	few	CASSPDDRRNTIYF	TGCGCCAGCAGCCCGGATGACAGACGGAACACCATATATTTT
TRBV29-1	TRBJ1-2	-	-	CSVPRAGSVNYGYTF	TGCAGCGTCCCCCGGGCGGGCTCAGTGAACTATGGCTACACCTTC
TRBV19	TRBJ1-5	-	-	CASSIRRGGNQPQHF	TGTGCCAGTAGTATACGGCGCGGGGGCAATCAGCCCCAGCATTTT
TRBV30	TRBJ1-2	-	-	CAWSTEANYGYTF	TGTGCCTGGAGTACCGAAGCTAACTATGGCTACACCTTC
TRBV5-1	TRBJ2-3	-	few	CASKENQGFTDTQYF	TGCGCCAGCAAAGAGAACCAGGGATTCACAGATACGCAGTATTTT
TRBV9	TRBJ1-6	-	-	CASSVGIGDSPLHF	TGTGCCAGCAGCGTAGGGATAGGGGATTCACCCCTCCACTTT
TRBV5-1	TRBJ1-1	-	-	CASSLDGQNTEAFF	TGCGCCAGCAGCTTGGATGGGCAGAACACTGAAGCTTTCTTT
TRBV29-1	TRBJ1-1	-	-	CSVPRDGGFSEAFF	TGCAGCGTTCCCCGGGACGGCGGTTTTTCTGAAGCTTTCTTT
TRBV27	TRBJ1-1	-	-	CASSLRQGHTEAFF	TGTGCCAGCAGTTTACGGCAGGGGCACACTGAAGCTTTCTTT
TRBV4-2	TRBJ1-5	-	few	CASKDRPISNQPQHF	TGTGCCAGCAAAGATCGCCCCATTAGCAATCAGCCCCAGCATTTT
TRBV6-1	TRBJ1-6	-	few	CASSEQKGNSPLHF	TGTGCCAGCTCCGAACAGAAGGGCAATTCACCCCTCCACTTT